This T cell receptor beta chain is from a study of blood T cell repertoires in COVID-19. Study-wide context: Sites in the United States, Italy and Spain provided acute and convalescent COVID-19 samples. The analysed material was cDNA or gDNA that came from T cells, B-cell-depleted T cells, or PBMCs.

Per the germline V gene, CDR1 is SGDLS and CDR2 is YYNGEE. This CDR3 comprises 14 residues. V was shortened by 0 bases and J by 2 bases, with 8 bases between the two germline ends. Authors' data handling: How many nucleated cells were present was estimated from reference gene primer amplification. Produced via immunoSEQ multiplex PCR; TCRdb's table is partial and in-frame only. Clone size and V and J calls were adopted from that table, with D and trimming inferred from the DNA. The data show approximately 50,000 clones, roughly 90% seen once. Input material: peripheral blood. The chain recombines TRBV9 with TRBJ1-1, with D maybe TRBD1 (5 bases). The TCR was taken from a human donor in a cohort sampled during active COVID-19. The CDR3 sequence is CASSVVTANTEAFF. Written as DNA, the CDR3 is TGTGCCAGCAGCGTAGTGACAGCTAACACTGAAGCTTTCTTT.